Listed below are T cell receptor beta chains from one sample, sequenced in a study of cytotoxic CD8 clonotypes in ibrutinib-treated CLL. Here immunoSEQ multiplex PCR was the method, and the copy in TCRdb shows in-frame clones only, minus some. Among approximately 320,000 clones listed, roughly two thirds were seen once. The specimen comprised PBMCs, sampled after 36 months of ibrutinib treatment. The receptors stem from a human donor with chronic lymphocytic leukemia. CDR3s include the opening cysteine and the closing phenylalanine or tryptophan. The D gene is left open where the match is weak. Rows may omit the clone size; those that give it use once, few, many or a size class.

J gene	V gene	clone size	D gene	CDR3 protein	CDR3 DNA
TRBJ2-5	TRBV5-1	NA	NA	CASSLAGQQETQYF	TGCGCCAGCAGCTTGGCCGGGCAGCAAGAGACCCAGTACTTC
TRBJ2-5	TRBV7-9	once	TRBD2	CASSSPSGGALETQYF	TGTGCCAGCAGCTCACCGAGCGGGGGGGCCTTAGAGACCCAGTACTTC
TRBJ1-5	TRBV4-1	NA	NA	CASSQDVRGNQPQHF	TGCGCCAGCAGCCAAGACGTACGGGGCAATCAGCCCCAGCATTTT
TRBJ1-5	TRBV10-3	NA	NA	CAISEGFQPQHF	TGTGCCATCAGTGAGGGTTTTCAGCCCCAGCATTTT
TRBJ1-1	TRBV7-9	NA	TRBD1	CASRQGNTEAFF	TGTGCCAGCCGACAGGGGAACACTGAAGCTTTCTTT
TRBJ2-7	TRBV5-6	few	TRBD2	CASSEGLANPYEQYF	TGTGCCAGCAGCGAGGGACTAGCGAACCCCTACGAGCAGTACTTC
TRBJ2-5	TRBV21-1	once	NA	CASSAGPLKETQYF	TGTGCCAGCAGCGCGGGACCTCTCAAAGAGACCCAGTACTTC
TRBJ2-1	TRBV10-1	NA	NA	CASSNRNYNEQFF	TGCGCCAGCAGTAACAGGAACTACAATGAGCAGTTCTTC
TRBJ2-1	TRBV7-3	NA	NA	CASSFRRRGDEQFF	TGTGCCAGCAGCTTTAGGAGGCGAGGGGATGAGCAGTTCTTC
TRBJ2-3	TRBV7-2	NA	NA	CASSSAFKRGDTQYF	TGTGCCAGCAGCTCAGCCTTCAAAAGAGGAGATACGCAGTATTTT
TRBJ2-7	TRBV12-5	few	TRBD1	CASGLGTGDGYEQYF	TGTGCTAGTGGTTTGGGGACAGGGGATGGCTACGAGCAGTACTTC
TRBJ2-7	TRBV9	NA	NA	CASSTRQNEQYF	TGTGCCAGCAGCACCAGGCAGAACGAGCAGTACTTC
TRBJ2-7	TRBV7-9	few	NA	CASSLSRGYEQYF	TGTGCCAGCAGCTTAAGCAGGGGCTACGAGCAGTACTTC
TRBJ2-7	TRBV29-1	NA	NA	CSVEMDSPYEQYF	TGCAGCGTTGAAATGGACAGCCCCTACGAGCAGTACTTC
TRBJ2-1	TRBV20-1	few	NA	CSGLPYNEQFF	TGCAGTGGCTTACCCTACAATGAGCAGTTCTTC
TRBJ2-2	TRBV6-5	NA	NA	CASRGTRGHRELFF	TGTGCCAGCAGAGGGACTAGGGGGCACCGGGAGCTGTTTTTT
TRBJ1-3	TRBV6-6	NA	NA	CASRSSGNTIYF	TGTGCCAGCAGGTCCTCTGGAAACACCATATATTTT
TRBJ1-5	TRBV7-8	NA	NA	CASSWQGGYSNQPQHF	TGTGCCAGCAGCTGGCAGGGAGGGTATAGCAATCAGCCCCAGCATTTT
TRBJ1-6	TRBV4-1	NA	TRBD1	CASSQEGLGDRAVHF	TGCGCCAGCAGCCAAGAAGGGTTGGGGGACAGGGCTGTCCACTTT
TRBJ1-1	TRBV18	few	TRBD1	CASSPTGQGSTEAFF	TGTGCCAGCTCACCTACGGGACAGGGGAGCACTGAAGCTTTCTTT
TRBJ1-2	TRBV19	NA	NA	CASTRWGNYGYTF	TGTGCCAGTACCCGGTGGGGGAACTATGGCTACACCTTC
TRBJ1-1	TRBV25-1	NA	TRBD1	CASRTTGGSTEAFF	TGTGCCAGCAGAACGACAGGGGGCTCGACTGAAGCTTTCTTT
TRBJ2-3	TRBV9	NA	TRBD2	CASSEPGLATDTQYF	TGTGCCAGCAGCGAGCCGGGACTAGCCACAGATACGCAGTATTTT
TRBJ2-2	TRBV4-1	NA	NA	CASAGVVGSGELFF	TGCGCCAGCGCAGGGGTAGTTGGGTCCGGGGAGCTGTTTTTT
TRBJ2-7	TRBV7-9	NA	NA	CASSPLVGRSYEQYF	TGTGCCAGCAGCCCTCTGGTGGGCCGCTCCTACGAGCAGTACTTC
TRBJ2-7	TRBV19	once	TRBD2	CASRRESTTYEQYF	TGTGCCAGTAGGCGGGAGTCCACCACCTACGAGCAGTACTTC
TRBJ2-7	TRBV29-1	once	NA	CSVGGVPYEQYF	TGCAGCGTAGGAGGGGTCCCCTACGAGCAGTACTTC
TRBJ1-2	TRBV27	NA	NA	CASRNAGRPYGYTF	TGTGCCAGCAGGAACGCGGGACGCCCCTATGGCTACACCTTC
TRBJ2-3	TRBV7-9	NA	TRBD1	CASSLRRGQGADTQYF	TGTGCCAGCAGCTTACGGCGGGGACAGGGCGCAGATACGCAGTATTTT
TRBJ2-1	TRBV9	NA	TRBD2	CASSVLAGAYNEQFF	TGTGCCAGCAGCGTGTTAGCGGGGGCCTACAATGAGCAGTTCTTC